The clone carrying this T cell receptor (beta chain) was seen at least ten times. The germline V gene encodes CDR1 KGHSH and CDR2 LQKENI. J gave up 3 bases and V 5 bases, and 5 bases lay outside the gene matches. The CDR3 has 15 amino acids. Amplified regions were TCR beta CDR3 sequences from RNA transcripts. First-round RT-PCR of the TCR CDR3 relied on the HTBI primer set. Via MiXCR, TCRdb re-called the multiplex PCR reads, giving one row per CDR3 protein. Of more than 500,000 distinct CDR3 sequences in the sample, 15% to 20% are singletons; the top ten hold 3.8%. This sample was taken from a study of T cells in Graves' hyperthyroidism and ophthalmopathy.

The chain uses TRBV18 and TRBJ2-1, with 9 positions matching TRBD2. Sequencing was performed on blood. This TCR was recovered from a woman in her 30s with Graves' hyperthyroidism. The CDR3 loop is CASSRLADFYNEQFF. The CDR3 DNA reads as TGTGCCAGCTCAAGACTAGCGGACTTCTACAATGAGCAGTTCTTC.